Detailed here is one TCR beta chain. What it recognizes is unknown. The source of the sample is a study of cytomegalovirus exposure and HLA in healthy donors. The germline V and J ends were trimmed by 7 bases and 2 bases, with 11 bases remaining between them. The CDR3 totals 13 residues. The V gene's germline CDR1 is MDHEN and CDR2 SYDVKM. PCR employed 60 Vbeta and 13 Jbeta primers. Original handling: A follow-up analysis tallied 60 million to 85 million unique TCR beta chains, roughly 11 million shared. Using immunoSEQ multiplex PCR, the repertoire was profiled, and TCRdb retains in-frame clones only, with some absent. V, J and clone size were drawn from that table, and D and trimming were deduced from the DNA. Of about 200,000 clones listed, around 80% are singletons. General study points: Most subjects had HLA-A and HLA-B alleles reportedly predicted accurately by TCR beta sequences. Most TCR sequences were rare, but some public TCRs occurred in many donors.

The sequence was collected from a man aged 25 to 40 in good health and CMV-seronegative. This rearrangement joins TRBV28 to TRBJ1-2; D call uncertain. The sequencing sample was made of PBMCs. Here the CDR3 reads CASTGSRNYGYTF. The CDR3 bases are TGTGCCAGCACCGGGTCGAGAAACTATGGCTACACCTTC.